These 26 T cell receptor beta chains were all obtained from the same sample, sequenced in a study of blood T cell repertoires in COVID-19. Sequencing used immunoSEQ multiplex PCR; TCRdb keeps in-frame clones, though not all of them. Counted here are roughly 70,000 clones, 76% occurring once; the ten biggest clones make up under 15%. Specimen: peripheral blood. These receptors came from a man in his 60s with COVID-19, enrolled during active disease.

The chain recombines TRBV3-1 (or the pseudogene TRBV3-2) with TRBJ1-3; tentative D call: TRBD1 (5 bases). There are 15 residues in the CDR3. Germline CDR1 reads LGHDT; CDR2 reads YNNKEL (reference sequence). The V end was cut by 2 bases, the J end by 1 base, with 9 bases between. CDR3 region: CASSQWGVSGNTIYF. The CDR3 coding sequence is TGTGCCAGCAGCCAATGGGGGGTATCTGGAAACACCATATATTTT.

The rearrangement uses TRBV7-3 and TRBJ2-5, with D tentatively TRBD2 (5 bases). This CDR3 comprises 15 residues. Trimming took off 2 bases at V and 5 bases at J, with 15 bases between the two ends. Per the germline V gene, CDR1 is SGHTA and CDR2 is FQGTGA. The CDR3 sequence: CASSLRHSGGETQYF. The CDR3 DNA reads as TGTGCCAGCAGCTTACGTCACTCGGGCGGGGAGACCCAGTACTTC.

CDR3 in amino acids: CASKGSGANVLTF. The CDR3 DNA follows: TGTGCCAGCAAGGGGTCAGGGGCCAACGTCCTGACTTTC. This chain links TRBV2 with TRBJ2-6; a weak D match, TRBD1 (5 bases). V was cut by 7 bases and J by 4 bases, with 8 bases left in between. CDR1 SNHLY and CDR2 FYNNEI come from the germline V gene. The CDR3 loop spans 13 amino acids.

This clone qualifies as medium-sized. The sample holds other DNA sequences that translate to the same CDR3. The chain employs TRBV6-2 or TRBV6-3 and TRBJ2-3; 9 positions agree with TRBD2. CDR3 length equals 16 residues. In germline, CDR1 is MNHEY, CDR2 SVGEGT. The V segment lost 0 bases and the J segment 1 base; nucleotides outside the gene matches: 2. DNA for the CDR3: TGTGCCAGCAGTTACTCGCGGGAGGGGGGCACAGATACGCAGTATTTT. This sequence encodes CASSYSREGGTDTQYF.

This rearrangement joins TRBV6-5 to TRBJ2-7; 11 bases are a match to TRBD2. Trimming at V came to 5 bases and at J to 4 bases, leaving 7 bases not matched to a gene. The CDR3 contains 15 residues. Germline assignment: CDR1 MNHEY and CDR2 SVGAGI. The CDR3 is CASSRLAGQEYEQYF. Here the CDR3 DNA reads TGTGCCAGCAGTCGACTAGCGGGACAAGAATACGAGCAGTACTTC.

The rearrangement uses TRBV5-1 and TRBJ2-3; weak D call: TRBD2 (6 bases). CDR3 length: 15 residues. Germline CDR1 and CDR2: SGHRS and YFSETQ. Trimming removed 0 bases from V and 0 bases from J, with 8 bases in between. The CDR3 reads CASSLGRASTDTQYF. DNA for the CDR3: TGCGCCAGCAGCTTGGGGAGGGCTAGCACAGATACGCAGTATTTT.

The rearrangement joins TRBV5-6 to TRBJ1-2; D is unresolved. The CDR3 is 14 residues long. CDR1 is SGHDT, CDR2 YYEEEE, per germline. V lost 0 bases to trimming and J lost 4 bases, with 10 bases between them. As DNA, the CDR3 is TGTGCCAGCAGCTTGGACCGGCGGCTCTATGGCTACACCTTC. Translating gives CASSLDRRLYGYTF.

The chain links TRBV2 to TRBJ2-1, with 9 nucleotides matching TRBD2. This CDR3 region has 14 residues. V lost 10 bases, J lost 8 bases, and 12 bases stayed unmatched. Germline V gene sequence: CDR1 SNHLY, CDR2 FYNNEI. CDR3 amino acids: CAITRGGLAYEQFF. The CDR3 DNA reads as TGTGCCATCACGAGAGGGGGACTAGCTTATGAGCAGTTCTTC.

The table lists this clone with a few counts. The V gene is TRBV4-1, the J gene TRBJ2-3; TRBD1 is a possible D gene (6 bases). Germline V gives CDR1 MGHRA, CDR2 YSYEKL. Trimming shortened V by 3 bases and J by 15 bases, and 13 bases separated the two germline ends. The CDR3 runs 11 residues. The CDR3 loop reads CASSQRGYTYF. The CDR3 DNA follows: TGCGCCAGCAGCCAGAGGGGGTATACTTATTTT.

The rearrangement links TRBV30 to TRBJ2-1; tentative D call: TRBD2 (6 bases). The V and J ends lost 1 base and 11 bases respectively, with 18 bases between them. This CDR3 region has 14 residues. Per germline, CDR1 GTSNPN and CDR2 SVGIG (reference sequence). DNA of the CDR3: TGTGCCTGGAGTGCGGGGGTTCACACAGGTCAGCAGTTCTTC. Its protein is CAWSAGVHTGQQFF.

In its sample, this clone was seen many times. J is TRBJ2-1 and V is TRBV27; the match to TRBD2 covers 11 bases. The CDR3 consists of 15 residues. V trimming: 4 bases; J trimming: 4 bases; junction bases outside the gene matches: 3. Germline CDR1 is MNHEY and CDR2 is SMNVEV (reference sequence). CDR3: CASSSLAGGYNEQFF. The CDR3 bases are TGTGCCAGCAGTTCCTTAGCGGGGGGGTACAATGAGCAGTTCTTC.

The chain carries TRBV12-3 or TRBV12-4 and TRBJ2-7, with a weak D call TRBD2 (5 bases). V lost 6 bases and J 10 bases, leaving 16 bases between the germline ends. The CDR3 has 12 amino acids. Written as DNA, the CDR3 is TGTGCCAGCAGACTCCTTGAGGGCGAACAGTACTTC. Its protein product is CASRLLEGEQYF.

This clone was seen a single time. The V and J genes are TRBV29-1 and TRBJ2-5; D possibly corresponds to TRBD1 (6 bases). This CDR3 is built from 12 residues. Germline CDR1 SQVTM, CDR2 ANQGSEA. The V end was cut by 0 bases, the J end by 5 bases, with 7 bases between. The CDR3 spells CSVEDRGETQYF. The CDR3 DNA sequence: TGCAGCGTTGAAGACAGGGGTGAGACCCAGTACTTC.

The chain carries TRBV30 and TRBJ1-5; no reliable D call. Per the germline V gene, CDR1 is GTSNPN and CDR2 is SVGIG (reference sequence). This CDR3 spans 14 amino acids. V was trimmed by 4 bases and J by 6 bases, leaving 16 bases between them. CDR3 amino acids: CAWTRTVAGQPQHF. The DNA of the CDR3 is TGTGCCTGGACCAGGACCGTGGCGGGTCAGCCCCAGCATTTT.

J is TRBJ1-1 and V is TRBV11-2, with 8 positions matching TRBD1. The CDR3 runs 16 residues. V was pared by 4 bases and J by 7 bases, with 14 bases of the junction left unmatched. CDR1 and CDR2 (germline): SGHAT, FQNNGV. This chain's CDR3 is CASSYGSTGAQGEAFF. The DNA of the CDR3 is TGTGCCAGCAGCTACGGTTCGACAGGGGCACAGGGTGAAGCTTTCTTT.

The rearrangement uses TRBV7-9 and TRBJ2-5, with 7 nucleotides matching TRBD2. V dropped 0 bases and J dropped 5; count of bases not matched to a gene: 3. CDR1 is SEHNR and CDR2 is FQNEAQ in the germline V gene (reference sequence). This CDR3 contains 14 residues. CDR3 residues: CASSLATSLETQYF. Written as DNA, the CDR3 is TGTGCCAGCAGCTTAGCGACTAGCCTGGAGACCCAGTACTTC.

The CDR3 sequence is CASSRSIVQETGELFF. The CDR3 nucleotides read TGTGCCAGCAGCCGCTCAATAGTGCAGGAAACCGGGGAGCTGTTTTTT. The gene calls are TRBV7-6 and TRBJ2-2; D remains ambiguous. There are 16 residues in the CDR3. The V and J ends lost 5 bases and 5 bases respectively, with 18 bases between them. Germline V gene sequence: CDR1 SGHVS, CDR2 FNYEAQ.

The gene calls are TRBV18 and TRBJ1-1; D is perhaps TRBD1 (5 bases). The V gene's germline CDR1 is KGHSH and CDR2 LQKENI. The CDR3 has 14 amino acids. Between the trimmed V and J ends, which lost 6 bases and 4 bases, there was a span of 15 bases. CDR3 bases: TGTGCCAGCTCGCCGCTTGCAGGGCGCACTGAAGCTTTCTTT. This translates into CASSPLAGRTEAFF.

The chain carries TRBV5-4 and TRBJ2-7, with TRBD1 matching over 7 bases. V was clipped by 4 bases and J by 2 bases; unmatched bases: 6. CDR1 and CDR2 (germline): SGHNT, YYREEE (reference sequence). CDR3 length equals 14 residues. As DNA, the CDR3 is TGTGCCAGCAGCCCGGACAGGACCCCCTACGAGCAGTACTTC. Its protein is CASSPDRTPYEQYF. The entire variable domain, with the rest obtained from reference TRBV5-4 and TRBJ2-7, is as follows: ETGVTQSPTHLIKTRGQQVTLRCSSQSGHNTVSWYQQALGQGPQFIFQYYREEENGRGNFPPRFSGLQFPNYSSELNVNALELDDSALYLCASSPDRTPYEQYFGPGTRLTVT.

Only a few counts were recorded for this clone. V usage is TRBV11-1 and J usage is TRBJ1-6; possible D gene TRBD1, 5 bases. The germline V gene encodes CDR1 SGHAT and CDR2 FQDESV (reference sequence). V shed 2 bases and J shed 9 bases, with 11 bases lying between them. The CDR3 spans 14 residues. CDR3 loop: CASSLNPQGSPLHF. CDR3 sequence (DNA): TGTGCCAGCAGCTTAAACCCCCAGGGTTCACCCCTCCACTTT.

In its sample, this clone was seen a few times. The V call is TRBV19, the J call TRBJ2-2; TRBD2 aligns across 8 bases. The CDR3 has 17 amino acids. CDR1 and CDR2 (germline): LNHDA, SQIVND (reference sequence). The junction had 13 bases not matched to a gene; V was cut back by 9 bases and J by 1 base. CDR3: CARNPGVAGMNTGELFF. As DNA, the CDR3 is TGTGCCAGAAACCCCGGGGTAGCGGGGATGAACACCGGGGAGCTGTTTTTT. The full variable domain, its missing parts supplied by reference TRBV19 and TRBJ2-2, is DGGITQSPKYLFRKEGQNVTLSCEQNLNHDAMYWYRQDPGQGLRLIYYSQIVNDFQKGDIAEGYSVSREKKESFPLTVTSAQKNPTAFYLCARNPGVAGMNTGELFFGEGSRLTVL.

CDR3 coding DNA: TGTGCCAGCAGCGCCCCCGCAGTTAATGAAAAACTGTTTTTT. Its protein product is CASSAPAVNEKLFF. This chain connects TRBV7-9 to TRBJ1-4; D ambiguous. CDR3 size: 14 residues. With 5 bases removed from V and 4 bases from J, the gap between germline ends came to 11 bases. Germline lookup yields CDR1 SEHNR and CDR2 FQNEAQ (reference sequence).

The genes are TRBV6-5 and TRBJ1-2, with D perhaps matching TRBD1 (5 bases). There are 15 residues in the CDR3. Germline lookup yields CDR1 MNHEY and CDR2 SVGAGI. V was pared by 8 bases and J by 1 base, with 17 bases between. CDR3 loop: CASLGGVPINYGYTF. The DNA of the CDR3 is TGTGCCAGCCTTGGAGGGGTCCCGATTAACTATGGCTACACCTTC.

V usage is TRBV2 and J usage is TRBJ1-5; possibly TRBD1 for D (5 bases). V was cut by 6 bases and J by 3 bases, with 9 bases left in between. There are 13 residues in the CDR3. Germline values: CDR1 SNHLY, CDR2 FYNNEI. The CDR3 sequence: CASRAGINQPQHF. The CDR3 DNA reads as TGTGCCAGCAGGGCAGGGATCAATCAGCCCCAGCATTTT. Full variable domain (outside the CDR3, taken from reference TRBV2 and TRBJ1-5): EPEVTQTPSHQVTQMGQEVILRCVPISNHLYFYWYRQILGQKVEFLVSFYNNEISEKSEIFDDQFSVERPDGSNFTLKIRSTKLEDSAMYFCASRAGINQPQHFGDGTRLSIL.

This clone came up once. V and J are TRBV4-1 and TRBJ2-7; 8 bases align to TRBD2. Germline V gene sequence: CDR1 MGHRA, CDR2 YSYEKL. The CDR3 consists of 16 residues. V shed 0 bases, J shed 3 bases, and the junction held 7 bases outside the gene matches. CDR3 nucleotides: TGCGCCAGCAGCCAAGAAGGCGGCGGGGGGCTCTACGAGCAGTACTTC. It encodes CASSQEGGGGLYEQYF.

This clone was recorded a few times. The chain links TRBV5-5 to TRBJ1-1, with unresolved D. The CDR3 runs to 14 residues. V lost 1 base, J lost 6 bases, and 13 bases lay in between. Germline V lookup: CDR1 SGHKS, CDR2 YYEKEE (reference sequence). CDR3 protein: CASSLNVEGAEAFF. DNA of the CDR3: TGTGCCAGCAGCTTGAATGTGGAGGGCGCTGAAGCTTTCTTT.